This entry lists 2 T cell receptor beta chains sequenced from one sample in a study of cytomegalovirus exposure and HLA in healthy donors. 13 Jbeta primers and 60 Vbeta primers were used for the PCR. Sequencing used immunoSEQ multiplex PCR; TCRdb keeps in-frame clones, though not all of them. The sample includes about 200,000 clones, approximately 80% of them seen just once. The sequencing sample was made of PBMCs. The receptors shown here come from a man aged 40-49 years in good health and CMV-seronegative.

V gene TRBV5-4 combines with J gene TRBJ2-7; a possible D gene is TRBD2 (6 bases). The CDR3 is made up of 14 amino acids. Germline V lookup: CDR1 SGHNT, CDR2 YYREEE (reference sequence). V shed 3 bases and J shed 1 base, with 11 bases lying between them. The CDR3 region has the DNA TGTGCCAGCAGCTCTAGCGATAGATCCTACGAGCAGTACTTC. Protein: CASSSSDRSYEQYF.

This clone was detected only once. This chain joins TRBV9 and TRBJ2-3; a weak D match, TRBD1 (6 bases). This CDR3 contains 14 residues. Trimming cost V 0 bases and J 4 bases, with 9 bases left between them. The germline gives CDR1 SGDLS, CDR2 YYNGEE. The CDR3 bases are TGTGCCAGCAGCGTAGTGACAGGCGCAGATACGCAGTATTTT. Its translation: CASSVVTGADTQYF.